Each of the 27 T cell receptor beta chains below was sequenced from the same sample in a study of T-cell reconstitution after alpha-beta-depleted transplantation in children. For TCRbeta, the library was prepared with unique molecular identifiers. TCRdb re-analysed the PCR reads in MiXCR, keeping a single row per CDR3 protein. This sample yields about 870,000 distinct CDR3 sequences, of which approximately 15% are seen a single time; approximately 5% belongs to the top ten. Sequencing was performed on PBMCs, mostly from graft donor cells, taken 360 days after TCRalphabeta/CD19-depleted stem cell transplant. The receptor source for this set is a male patient between 10 and 17 years old who had a stem cell transplant for acute lymphoblastic leukemia, so the T cells may come from the graft donor.

This clonotype has ten or more counts. The chain employs TRBV12-3 or TRBV12-4 and TRBJ2-7; TRBD2 aligns across 8 bases. The CDR3 contains 15 residues. The trim removed 6 bases at V and 3 bases at J, leaving 10 bases unmatched. In DNA form, the CDR3 reads TGTGCCAGCAGCTTTAGCGGGGCGACCCTCTACGAGCAGTACTTC. It specifies CASSFSGATLYEQYF.

This rearrangement joins TRBV4-1 to TRBJ2-1; 11 bases agree with TRBD2. CDR1 MGHRA and CDR2 YSYEKL come from the germline V gene. The CDR3 loop spans 15 amino acids. The V gene end was trimmed by 3 bases and the J gene end by 5 bases; junction bases not matched to a gene: 3. The CDR3 loop is CASSQLLAGDNEQFF. The CDR3 region has the DNA TGCGCCAGCAGCCAGTTACTAGCGGGAGACAATGAGCAGTTCTTC.

This clonotype was observed a handful of times. The chain links TRBV4-1 to TRBJ2-2; D ambiguous. From germline, CDR1 is MGHRA and CDR2 YSYEKL. CDR3 length: 13 residues. Trimming stripped 8 bases from V and 0 bases from J, with 7 bases between. This CDR3 reads CASARTNTGELFF. DNA for the CDR3: TGCGCCAGCGCACGGACGAACACCGGGGAGCTGTTTTTT.

The V call is TRBV5-5, the J call TRBJ1-3; TRBD1 is a possible D gene (5 bases). This CDR3 comprises 15 residues. Germline V CDR1 and CDR2: SGHKS, YYEKEE (reference sequence). Trimming cost V 1 base and J 0 bases, with 8 bases left between them. This CDR3 is CASSLYDSSGNTIYF. CDR3 nucleotide sequence: TGTGCCAGCAGCTTGTACGACAGCTCTGGAAACACCATATATTTT.

This clonotype has a single count. This chain joins TRBV4-1 and TRBJ2-7, with 8 bases identical to TRBD1. From germline, CDR1 is MGHRA and CDR2 YSYEKL. This CDR3 comprises 16 residues. J was trimmed by 4 bases and V by 0 bases; bases with no gene match: 8. In nucleotides, the CDR3 is TGCGCCAGCAGCCAAGATCTGGCAGGGGGCTGGTACGAGCAGTACTTC. Protein: CASSQDLAGGWYEQYF.

Note on this clonotype: At one of its ends the junction is not consistent with the germline gene, which may arise from a read error. The rearrangement joins TRBV4-1 to TRBJ2-7; TRBD2 might be the D (6 bases). Germline values: CDR1 MGHRA, CDR2 YSYEKL. The CDR3 runs to 16 residues. The CDR3 region is CASSHSPRDSAYERYF. The DNA of the CDR3 is TGCGCCAGCAGCCATTCTCCCCGGGACTCCGCCTACGAGCGGTACTTC.

V and J are TRBV4-1 and TRBJ2-7; 8 bases align to TRBD2. Germline V gene data show CDR1 as MGHRA and CDR2 as YSYEKL. This CDR3 has 16 residues. Trimming cost V 0 bases and J 4 bases; bases outside gene matches: 8. In DNA form, the CDR3 reads TGCGCCAGCAGCCAAGATCTACGGGAGGGTATTTACGAGCAGTACTTC. Translating it yields CASSQDLREGIYEQYF.

The CDR3 region has the DNA TGTGCCAGCAGCTTCCCCTATCGACAGGGGGGCACAGATACGCAGTATTTT. Translated, it gives CASSFPYRQGGTDTQYF. The chain joins TRBV7-9 to TRBJ2-3, with 9 bases fitting TRBD1. J lost 1 base, V lost 3 bases, and 8 bases had no gene match. Germline V gene data show CDR1 as SEHNR and CDR2 as FQNEAQ (reference sequence). This CDR3 is built from 17 residues.

This clonotype has ten or more counts. The chain employs TRBV29-1 and TRBJ1-1, with 7 bases matching TRBD1. CDR3 length equals 12 residues. Per the germline V gene, CDR1 is SQVTM and CDR2 is ANQGSEA. Trimming took 4 bases from V and 6 from J; bases not matched to a gene: 5. The CDR3 DNA is TGCAGCGTTGCCCCGCAGGGGGCTGAAGCTTTCTTT. It codes for CSVAPQGAEAFF. The whole variable domain, remainder taken from reference TRBV29-1 and TRBJ1-1, is SAVISQKPSRDICQRGTSLTIQCQVDSQVTMMFWYRQQPGQSLTLIATANQGSEATYESGFVIDKFPISRPNLTFSTLTVSNMSPEDSSIYLCSVAPQGAEAFFGQGTRLTVV.

The chain recombines TRBV9 with TRBJ2-1; 12 bases are a match to TRBD2. Looked up from germline, CDR1 is SGDLS and CDR2 is YYNGEE. CDR3 length: 13 amino acids. V lost 5 bases and J lost 10; bases outside the gene matches: 4. The CDR3 DNA reads TGTGCCAGCAGGACTAGCGGGAGCGGAGAGCAGTTCTTC. Its translation is CASRTSGSGEQFF. The full variable domain, with the rest looked up from reference TRBV9 and TRBJ2-1, is DSGVTQTPKHLITATGQRVTLRCSPRSGDLSVYWYQQSLDQGLQFLIQYYNGEERAKGNILERFSAQQFPDLHSELNLSSLELGDSALYFCASRTSGSGEQFFGPGTRLTVL.

This clonotype was seen repeatedly, ten times or more. V is TRBV5-1 and J is TRBJ1-1; D is uncertain. Per the germline V gene, CDR1 is SGHRS and CDR2 is YFSETQ. The V gene lost 4 bases and the J gene lost 0 bases, with 7 bases spanning the gap. The CDR3 contains 13 residues. The chain's CDR3 is CASSPRLNTEAFF. In DNA form, the CDR3 reads TGCGCCAGCAGCCCGAGGTTGAACACTGAAGCTTTCTTT.

This clonotype has only a few counts. This rearrangement joins TRBV29-1 to TRBJ2-7, with D perhaps matching TRBD1 (8 bases). The germline V and J ends were trimmed by 5 bases and 4 bases, with 15 bases remaining between them. The germline gives CDR1 SQVTM, CDR2 ANQGSEA. The CDR3 has 13 residues. In DNA form, the CDR3 reads TGCAGCGTTTTAGGACAGGGAGGGTACGAGCAGTACTTC. The encoded protein is CSVLGQGGYEQYF.

The sample holds a few counts of this clonotype. V usage is TRBV5-1 and J usage is TRBJ2-1; 10 nucleotides agree with TRBD2. The CDR3 has 17 residues. Germline V CDR1 and CDR2: SGHRS, YFSETQ. Unmatched junction bases numbered 9, after V lost 4 bases and J lost 2 bases. For the CDR3, the DNA is TGCGCCAGCAGCCGTGACCTAGCGGGAGTGGCCTACAATGAGCAGTTCTTC. Its translation: CASSRDLAGVAYNEQFF.

This clonotype was counted many times. V gene TRBV5-1 combines with J gene TRBJ2-5; weak D call: TRBD1 (6 bases). Germline V gives CDR1 SGHRS, CDR2 YFSETQ. Trimming removed 5 bases from V and 0 bases from J, with 14 bases in between. The length of the CDR3 is 15 residues. Written as DNA, the CDR3 is TGCGCCAGCAGGTTACTACAGGGCAACCAAGAGACCCAGTACTTC. Its protein product is CASRLLQGNQETQYF.

This clonotype was found many times. The chain recombines TRBV29-1 with TRBJ2-1; the match to TRBD2 covers 9 bases. The CDR3 has 11 residues. Per germline, CDR1 SQVTM and CDR2 ANQGSEA. The ends lost 5 bases at V and 9 bases at J; junction bases unmatched: 2. The CDR3: CSVSSGSEQFF. The CDR3 DNA is TGCAGCGTTAGTAGCGGGAGTGAGCAGTTCTTC.

This chain joins TRBV4-1 and TRBJ1-2, with D hard to call. Trimming took 3 bases from V and 3 from J, leaving 11 bases between them. Per germline, CDR1 MGHRA and CDR2 YSYEKL. The CDR3 extends over 14 amino acids. The CDR3 is CASSQVVSHYGYTF. The DNA of the CDR3 is TGCGCCAGCAGCCAGGTCGTCAGCCACTATGGCTACACCTTC.

The chain employs TRBV20-1 and TRBJ2-1, with 15 bases lining up with TRBD2. The CDR3 loop spans 14 amino acids. Germline CDR1 and CDR2: DFQATT and SNEGSKA (reference sequence). J lost 7 bases, V lost 5 bases, and 3 bases had no gene match. CDR3 sequence reads: CSAWTSGRGNEQFF. CDR3 in DNA: TGCAGTGCTTGGACTAGCGGGAGGGGAAATGAGCAGTTCTTC.

In this sample, this clonotype turned up many times. The V and J genes are TRBV7-9 and TRBJ2-1; D is perhaps TRBD1 (5 bases). Trimming cost V 2 bases and J 7 bases, with 9 bases left between them. The CDR3 sequence is 13 residues long. The germline CDR1 and CDR2 sequences are SEHNR and FQNEAQ (reference sequence). The CDR3 coding sequence is TGTGCCAGCAGCTTATGGGGCAGGAATGAGCAGTTCTTC. It yields the protein CASSLWGRNEQFF.

This sequence joins TRBV2 and TRBJ2-5; tentatively, D is TRBD1 (6 bases). The germline V and J ends were trimmed by 3 bases and 5 bases, with 16 bases remaining between them. Germline loops: CDR1 SNHLY, CDR2 FYNNEI. The CDR3 has 15 residues. The CDR3 region has the DNA TGTGCCAGCAGTGACCAGGGGTATTCTTCGGAGACCCAGTACTTC. Protein sequence: CASSDQGYSSETQYF.

In this sample, this clonotype turned up a few times. The J gene is TRBJ2-7, the V gene TRBV7-9; D gene ambiguous. CDR1 is SEHNR and CDR2 is FQNEAQ in the germline V gene (reference sequence). The CDR3 sequence is 14 residues long. Trimming pared 5 bases from V and 0 bases from J, leaving 11 bases between. The CDR3 region has the DNA TGTGCCAGCAGCCCGCAATCCCGCTCCTACGAGCAGTACTTC. Translating it yields CASSPQSRSYEQYF.

This chain's CDR3 is CASSDLAGLAYNEQFF. For the CDR3, the DNA is TGTGCCAGCAGTGACCTAGCGGGACTCGCCTACAATGAGCAGTTCTTC. The chain links TRBV25-1 to TRBJ2-1, with 9 bases identical to TRBD2. The CDR3 sequence is 16 residues long. Per the germline V gene, CDR1 is MGHDK and CDR2 is SYGVNS. J gave up 2 bases and V 3 bases, and 5 bases lay outside the gene matches. The whole variable domain, filled in from reference TRBV25-1 and TRBJ2-1, reads EADIYQTPRYLVIGTGKKITLECSQTMGHDKMYWYQQDPGMELHLIHYSYGVNSTEKGDLSSESTVSRIRTEHFPLTLESARPSHTSQYLCASSDLAGLAYNEQFFGPGTRLTVL.

J is TRBJ2-3 and V is TRBV27; 14 nucleotides match TRBD2. This CDR3 comprises 20 residues. With V trimmed by 3 bases and J by 4 bases, 15 bases remained unmatched. Germline assignment: CDR1 MNHEY and CDR2 SMNVEV (reference sequence). As DNA, the CDR3 is TGTGCCAGCAGTTTGGCGACTAGCGGGAGGGCCCTGGTAGGATCAGATACGCAGTATTTT. This translates into CASSLATSGRALVGSDTQYF.

The V call is TRBV5-1, the J call TRBJ2-1; D uncertain. The V end lost 4 bases, the J end lost 4 bases, and 15 bases lay between the germline ends. Germline CDR1 is SGHRS and CDR2 is YFSETQ. The CDR3 extends over 15 amino acids. CDR3 sequence: CASSRLRTQYNEQFF. The CDR3, as DNA: TGCGCCAGCAGCCGTCTCCGAACTCAGTACAATGAGCAGTTCTTC.

This clonotype was found a few times. V gene TRBV5-1 combines with J gene TRBJ2-7; 8 nucleotides agree with TRBD2. This CDR3 contains 14 residues. Losses at the gene ends were 0 bases for V and 6 bases for J; bases not matched to a gene: 5. Germline-derived CDR1 and CDR2 are SGHRS and YFSETQ. CDR3 sequence: CASSLGSGRSEQYF. The CDR3 DNA reads as TGCGCCAGCAGCTTGGGAAGCGGGAGATCCGAGCAGTACTTC. Together with reference TRBV5-1 and TRBJ2-7, the CDR3 gives the full variable domain: KAGVTQTPRYLIKTRGQQVTLSCSPISGHRSVSWYQQTPGQGLQFLFEYFSETQRNKGNFPGRFSGRQFSNSRSEMNVSTLELGDSALYLCASSLGSGRSEQYFGPGTRLTVT.

This clonotype came up a few times. The chain couples TRBV9 to TRBJ1-3; D might be TRBD1 (5 bases). V was shortened by 2 bases and J by 6 bases, with 9 bases between the two germline ends. The CDR3 covers 13 residues. Germline assignment: CDR1 SGDLS and CDR2 YYNGEE. The CDR3 loop is CASSVSRENTIYF. In DNA form, the CDR3 reads TGTGCCAGCAGCGTTAGCAGGGAAAACACCATATATTTT.

This clonotype was seen more than once but under ten times. The gene calls are TRBV20-1 and TRBJ1-1, with TRBD1 matching over 7 bases. CDR3 length: 17 residues. V lost 3 bases to trimming and J lost 4 bases; unmatched junction nucleotides: 17. Germline values: CDR1 DFQATT, CDR2 SNEGSKA (reference sequence). The CDR3 reads CSASLWGFYDRATEAFF. For the CDR3, the DNA is TGCAGTGCTAGTTTGTGGGGGTTTTACGACAGGGCCACTGAAGCTTTCTTT.

The chain couples TRBV2 to TRBJ2-2; 10 bases match TRBD1. Germline V CDR1 and CDR2: SNHLY, FYNNEI. The CDR3 has 17 amino acids. J gave up 5 bases and V 3 bases, and 9 bases lay outside the gene matches. This CDR3 reads CASSDGTGALWTGELFF. CDR3 in DNA: TGTGCCAGCAGTGATGGGACAGGGGCTCTTTGGACCGGGGAGCTGTTTTTT.